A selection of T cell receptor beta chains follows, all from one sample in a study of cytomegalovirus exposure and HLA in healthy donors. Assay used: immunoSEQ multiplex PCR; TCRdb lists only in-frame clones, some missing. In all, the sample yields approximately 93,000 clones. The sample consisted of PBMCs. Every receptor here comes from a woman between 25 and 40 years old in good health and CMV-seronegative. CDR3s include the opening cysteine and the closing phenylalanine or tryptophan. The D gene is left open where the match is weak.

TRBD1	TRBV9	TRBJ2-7	CASSPRRTGGGEQYF	TGTGCCAGCAGCCCCCGCCGGACAGGGGGCGGCGAGCAGTACTTC
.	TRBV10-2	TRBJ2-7	CASSESRQIEQYF	TGCGCCAGCAGTGAGTCGAGGCAGATTGAGCAGTACTTC
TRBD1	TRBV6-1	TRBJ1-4	CASSLYRGAWEKLFF	TGTGCCAGCAGCTTATACAGGGGCGCATGGGAAAAACTGTTTTTT
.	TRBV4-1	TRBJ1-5	CASSSRGGSGNQPQHF	TGCGCCAGCTCATCAAGGGGGGGGAGCGGCAATCAGCCCCAGCATTTT
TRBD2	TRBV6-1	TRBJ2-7	CASSDLAGGPREQYF	TGTGCCAGCAGTGATTTAGCGGGAGGGCCGAGGGAGCAGTACTTC
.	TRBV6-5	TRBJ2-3	CASSDSAVTDTQYF	TGTGCCAGCAGTGATTCGGCGGTCACAGATACGCAGTATTTT
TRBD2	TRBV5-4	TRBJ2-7	CASSPAGGNTYEQYF	TGTGCCAGCAGCCCAGCGGGAGGCAATACCTACGAGCAGTACTTC
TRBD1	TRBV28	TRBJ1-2	CASSFTGGGGYTF	TGTGCCAGCAGTTTCACAGGGGGCGGTGGCTACACCTTC
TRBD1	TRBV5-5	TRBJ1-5	CASSLGTGINQPQHF	TGTGCCAGCAGCTTGGGGACAGGGATCAATCAGCCCCAGCATTTT
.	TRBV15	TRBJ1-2	CATSRARTGIYGYTF	TGTGCCACCAGCAGAGCCCGCACAGGTATTTATGGCTACACCTTC
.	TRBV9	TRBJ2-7	CASSPRGGAGVAYEQYF	TGTGCCAGCAGCCCAAGGGGTGGGGCAGGGGTCGCCTACGAGCAGTACTTC
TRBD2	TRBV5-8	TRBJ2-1	CASSPGTSGIYNEQFF	TGTGCCAGCAGCCCCGGGACTAGCGGGATCTACAATGAGCAGTTCTTC
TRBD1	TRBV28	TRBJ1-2	CASSYTLSGTDYGYTF	TGTGCCAGCAGTTACACCTTGTCCGGGACAGACTATGGCTACACCTTC
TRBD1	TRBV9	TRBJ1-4	CASSVNRQGNEKLFF	TGTGCCAGCAGCGTAAATAGACAGGGAAATGAAAAACTGTTTTTT
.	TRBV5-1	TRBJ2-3	CASSLGASTITQYF	TGCGCCAGCAGCTTGGGGGCTAGCACTATTACGCAGTATTTT
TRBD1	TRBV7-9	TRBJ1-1	CASSFQQGTEAFF	TGTGCCAGCAGCTTCCAACAGGGGACTGAAGCTTTCTTT
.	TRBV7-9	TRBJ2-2	CASSPWGPATGELFF	TGTGCCAGCAGCCCGTGGGGGCCCGCCACCGGGGAGCTGTTTTTT
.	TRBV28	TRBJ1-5	CASEVRQANQPQHF	TGTGCCAGCGAGGTAAGACAGGCCAATCAGCCCCAGCATTTT
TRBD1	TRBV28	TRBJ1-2	CASSRQGAVSGYTF	TGTGCCAGCAGTCGACAGGGGGCCGTAAGTGGCTACACCTTC
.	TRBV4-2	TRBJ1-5	CASSQDSSQPQHF	TGTGCCAGCAGCCAAGATTCGAGTCAGCCCCAGCATTTT
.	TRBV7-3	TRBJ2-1	CASSLVGGIAYNEQFF	TGTGCCAGCAGCCTCGTAGGCGGGATTGCCTACAATGAGCAGTTCTTC
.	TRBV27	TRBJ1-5	CASSLWGEGGGNQPQHF	TGTGCCAGCAGTTTATGGGGCGAGGGAGGAGGGAATCAGCCCCAGCATTTT
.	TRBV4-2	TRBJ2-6	CASSQAGGDGANVLTF	TGTGCCAGCAGCCAAGCGGGGGGCGATGGGGCCAACGTCCTGACTTTC
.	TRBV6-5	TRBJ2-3	CASSSHSNTQYF	TGTGCCAGCAGTTCCCACTCGAATACGCAGTATTTT
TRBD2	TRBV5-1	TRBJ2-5	CASSLGGGSGGLQETQYF	TGCGCCAGCAGCTTGGGCGGCGGTAGCGGGGGGTTACAAGAGACCCAGTACTTC
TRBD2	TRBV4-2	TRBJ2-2	CASSLELATTGELFF	TGTGCCAGCAGCCTGGAACTAGCGACAACCGGGGAGCTGTTTTTT
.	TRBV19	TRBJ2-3	CASSQGLVRADTQYF	TGTGCCAGTAGTCAGGGGCTAGTGAGGGCAGATACGCAGTATTTT
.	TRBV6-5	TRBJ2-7	CASSYLRAAGHEQYF	TGTGCCAGCAGTTACCTTCGGGCCGCAGGGCACGAGCAGTACTTC
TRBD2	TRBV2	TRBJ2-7	CASTRAGVSYEQYF	TGTGCCAGCACGAGGGCGGGAGTTTCCTACGAGCAGTACTTC
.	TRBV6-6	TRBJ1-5	CASGGGSQPQHF	TGTGCCAGCGGGGGGGGGTCTCAGCCCCAGCATTTT
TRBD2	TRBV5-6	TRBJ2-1	CASSLVREGLYNEQFF	TGTGCCAGCAGCTTGGTGCGGGAGGGCCTGTACAATGAGCAGTTCTTC
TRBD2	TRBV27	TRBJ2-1	CASTLLAGGPNEQFF	TGTGCCAGCACTTTACTGGCGGGGGGGCCAAATGAGCAGTTCTTC
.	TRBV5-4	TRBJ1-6	CASSHPTSNSPLHF	TGTGCCAGCAGCCATCCCACTTCTAATTCACCCCTCCACTTT